The present T cell receptor (beta chain) was sequenced within a study of OX40 agonist ivuxolimab in advanced cancers. Study outcomes and limitations: CD4+ and CD8+ blood T cells expanded clonally by week 6 at 0.1 to 3.0 mg/kg. Some nonresponders also had low normalized T-cell clonal expansion.

Sequencing was performed with immunoSEQ multiplex PCR; in TCRdb, only in-frame clones are kept and a portion is missing. The sample carries approximately 40,000 clones, approximately 82% recorded once. Details on this clone: What it binds is not known.

J was trimmed by 0 bases and V by 4 bases; bases with no gene match: 3. The CDR3 is 15 residues long. The V gene's germline CDR1 is SGHRS and CDR2 YFSETQ. The sequence was collected from an adult with an advanced solid tumor such as melanoma, head and neck, liver or kidney cancer. Sequenced here: CD4+ or CD8+ T cells sorted from blood, sampled in a trial of the OX40 agonist ivuxolimab. The genes are TRBV5-1 and TRBJ1-5; TRBD1 aligns across 8 bases. The CDR3, as DNA: TGCGCCAGCAGCCCCGGGACAGGTAGCAATCAGCCCCAGCATTTT. This encodes CASSPGTGSNQPQHF.